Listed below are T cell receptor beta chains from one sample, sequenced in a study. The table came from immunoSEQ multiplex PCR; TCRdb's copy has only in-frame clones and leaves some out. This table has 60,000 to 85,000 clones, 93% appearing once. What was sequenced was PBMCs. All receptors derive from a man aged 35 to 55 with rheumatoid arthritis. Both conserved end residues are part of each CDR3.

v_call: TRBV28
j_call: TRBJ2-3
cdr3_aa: CASSATTGTQYF

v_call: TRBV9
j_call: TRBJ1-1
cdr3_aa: CASSGGTGGTEAFF

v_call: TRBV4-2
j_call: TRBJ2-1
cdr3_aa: CASSLERVNNEQFF

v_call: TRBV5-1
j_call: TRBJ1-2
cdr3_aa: CASSLTGGAFGYTF

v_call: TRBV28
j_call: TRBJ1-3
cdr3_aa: CASSPGAGNTIYF

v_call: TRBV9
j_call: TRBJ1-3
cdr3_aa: CASSGQGSSGNTIYF

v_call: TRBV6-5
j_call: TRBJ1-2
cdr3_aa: CASRLDSNYGYTF

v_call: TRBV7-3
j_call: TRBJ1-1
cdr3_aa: CASSFSSNTEAFF

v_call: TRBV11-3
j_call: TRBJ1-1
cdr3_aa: CASSSGALSAEAFF

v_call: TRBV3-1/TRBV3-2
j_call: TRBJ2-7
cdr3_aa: CASSQDTLADSYEQYF

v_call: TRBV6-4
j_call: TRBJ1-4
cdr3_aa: CASSPGTANEKLFF

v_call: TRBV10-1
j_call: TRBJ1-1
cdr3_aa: CASSENRANTEAFF

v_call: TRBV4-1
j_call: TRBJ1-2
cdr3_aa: CASSQETLGYGYTF

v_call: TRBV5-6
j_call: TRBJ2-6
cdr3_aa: CASITRGPPHGANVLTF

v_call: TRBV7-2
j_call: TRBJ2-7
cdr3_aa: CASSQGGLAATYEQYF

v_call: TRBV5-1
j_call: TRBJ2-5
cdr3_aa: CASSLWGGETQYF

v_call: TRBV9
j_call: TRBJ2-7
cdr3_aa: CASSVGGSSYEQYF

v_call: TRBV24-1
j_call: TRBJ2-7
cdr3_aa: CATSEPSTPYEQYF

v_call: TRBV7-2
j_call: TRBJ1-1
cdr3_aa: CASSLNGQLGTMNTEAFF

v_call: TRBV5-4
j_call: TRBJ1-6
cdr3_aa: CASSSGGTGGYSPLHF

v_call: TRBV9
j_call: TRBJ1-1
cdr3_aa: CASSVGDRTEAFF

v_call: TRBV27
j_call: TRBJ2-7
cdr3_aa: CASSPSGTVSYEQYF

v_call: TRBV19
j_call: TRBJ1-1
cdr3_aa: CASSAGQKNTEAFF

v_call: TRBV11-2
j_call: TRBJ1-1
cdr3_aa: CASSLEPGTEAFF

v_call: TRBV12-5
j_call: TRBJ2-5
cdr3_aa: CASGLGQPGGETQYF

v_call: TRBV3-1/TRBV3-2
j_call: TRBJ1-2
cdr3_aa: CASSRLTGGLSNYGYTF

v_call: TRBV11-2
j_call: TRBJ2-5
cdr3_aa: CASSLATGLETQYF

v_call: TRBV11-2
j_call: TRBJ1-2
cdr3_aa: CASSPRWGISYGYTF

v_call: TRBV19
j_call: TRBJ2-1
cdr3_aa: CASSFSGSSYNEQFF

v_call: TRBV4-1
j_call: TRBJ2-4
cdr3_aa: CASSQDLFKNIQYF

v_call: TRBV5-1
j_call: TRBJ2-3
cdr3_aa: CASRGDGGAPDTQYF

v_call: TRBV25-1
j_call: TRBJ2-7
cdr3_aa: CASRPPLGYEQYF

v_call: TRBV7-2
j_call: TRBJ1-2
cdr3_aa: CASSSFLNYGYTF

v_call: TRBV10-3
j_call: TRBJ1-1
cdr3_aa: CAISETANTEAFF

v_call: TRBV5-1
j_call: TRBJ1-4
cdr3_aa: CASSLDGTANEKLFF

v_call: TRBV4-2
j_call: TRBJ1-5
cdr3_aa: CASSQVGQPQHF

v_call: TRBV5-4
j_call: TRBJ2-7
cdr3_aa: CASSPNDGYEQYF

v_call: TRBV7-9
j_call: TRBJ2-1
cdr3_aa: CASSPTEDRVGYNEQFF

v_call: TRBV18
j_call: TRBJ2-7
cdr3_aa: CASSPPERAVDEQYF

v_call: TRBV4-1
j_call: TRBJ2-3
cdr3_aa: CASSQDQNSVDTQYF

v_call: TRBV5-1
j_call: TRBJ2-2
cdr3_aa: CASSPTGLNTGELFF

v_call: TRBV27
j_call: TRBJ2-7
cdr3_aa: CASSPLLSYEQYF

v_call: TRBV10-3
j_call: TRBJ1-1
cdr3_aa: CAISLGQRGTEAFF